The T cell receptor (beta chain) under discussion was sequenced for a study of blood T cell repertoires in COVID-19. Assay used: immunoSEQ multiplex PCR; TCRdb lists only in-frame clones, some missing. The repertoire holds around 170,000 clones, with roughly four fifths as singletons. J gave up 6 bases and V 3 bases, and 6 bases lay outside the gene matches. This CDR3 is built from 14 residues. CDR1 is GTSNPN and CDR2 is SVGIG in the germline V gene (reference sequence). The sequenced sample consisted of peripheral blood. The rearrangement uses TRBV30 and TRBJ1-5, with 9 bases identical to TRBD1. The TCR sequence derives from a woman aged 40-49 years with acute or convalescent COVID-19. The CDR3 here is CAWRGTGTVQPQHF. In DNA, the CDR3 is TGTGCCTGGAGAGGGACAGGGACTGTTCAGCCCCAGCATTTT.